Shown below are 29 T cell receptor beta chains from a single sample sequenced in a study of T cell repertoires in cytomegalovirus infection. One entry per CDR3 protein, called by TCRdb with MiXCR from the reads. The sample consists of 310,000 or so distinct CDR3 sequences, approximately 8.9% of them appearing once. Sequencing input: PBMCs. Receptors were obtained from a human donor in good health (CMV status not recorded). Some clones in this sample may be carry-over from other donors' samples.

There are many counts of this clonotype. J is TRBJ2-7 and V is TRBV10-3; 11 nucleotides line up with TRBD2. The CDR3 extends over 16 amino acids. Trimming at V came to 2 bases and at J to 7 bases, leaving 10 bases not matched to a gene. CDR1 and CDR2 from the germline V gene are ENHRY and SYGVKD. Written as DNA, the CDR3 is TGTGCCATCAGTGAGGCGGCTAGCGGGGGGATTCGAGAGCAGTACGTC. Protein sequence: CAISEAASGGIREQYV.

This clonotype was picked up many times. The gene calls are TRBV7-2 and TRBJ2-5, with D unclear. The CDR3 has 13 residues. Germline V gene data show CDR1 as SGHTA and CDR2 as FQGNSA. V gave up 2 bases and J gave up 3 bases, with 7 bases separating them. CDR3 nucleotide sequence: TGTGCCAGCAGCTTAACGACGGAAGAGACCCAGTACTTC. Its protein product is CASSLTTEETQYF.

This clonotype appeared many times. V gene TRBV20-1 combines with J gene TRBJ2-1, with 9 bases lining up with TRBD1. CDR3 length: 12 amino acids. CDR1 and CDR2 from the germline V gene are DFQATT and SNEGSKA (reference sequence). CDR3 sequence: CSLRDRANEQFF. Here the CDR3 DNA reads TGCAGCCTCCGGGACAGGGCCAATGAGCAGTTCTTC.

The chain employs TRBV28 and TRBJ2-7; TRBD1 matches 11 bases. Looked up from germline, CDR1 is MDHEN and CDR2 is SYDVKM. The CDR3 is 14 residues long. Trimming at V came to 6 bases and at J to 5 bases, leaving 6 bases not matched to a gene. Here the CDR3 DNA reads TGTGCCAGCAGCTCCGGACAGGGGGCGGACGAGCAGTACGTC. As protein: CASSSGQGADEQYV.

This clonotype was observed a single time. The chain links TRBV29-1 to TRBJ2-1; D is possibly TRBD1 or TRBD2 (6 bases each). V was clipped by 6 bases and J by 7 bases, with 28 bases between them. The CDR3 extends over 17 amino acids. Germline CDR1 SQVTM, CDR2 ANQGSEA. CDR3 amino acids: CSVPTWGAGENVNEQFF. The CDR3 nucleotides are TGCAGCGTCCCTACCTGGGGGGCCGGGGAGAATGTAAATGAGCAGTTCTTC.

This clonotype was seen at least ten times. The rearrangement uses TRBV23-1 and TRBJ2-7; D possibly corresponds to TRBD2 (6 bases). TRBV23-1 carries the ORF label, with uncertain function. V was cut by 5 bases and J by 8 bases, with 13 bases left in between. The CDR3 loop spans 12 amino acids. As DNA, the CDR3 is TGCGCCAGCAGTTTCTCATGCGGGAAGCAGTACGTC. Translated: CASSFSCGKQYV.

The chain is built from TRBV28 and TRBJ1-6; tentative D call: TRBD1 (6 bases). The germline V gene encodes CDR1 MDHEN and CDR2 SYDVKM. The CDR3 loop spans 16 amino acids. Deletions cut 4 bases from V and 3 bases from J, with 13 bases between. In DNA form, the CDR3 reads TGTGCCAGCAGTTCTCCGACAGGAGACTATAATTCACCCCTCCACTTT. Residues: CASSSPTGDYNSPLHF. The variable domain in full, with the rest retrieved from reference TRBV28 and TRBJ1-6, is DVKVTQSSRYLVKRTGEKVFLECVQDMDHENMFWYRQDPGLGLRLIYFSYDVKMKEKGDIPEGYSVSREKKERFSLILESASTNQTSMYLCASSSPTGDYNSPLHFGNGTRLTVT.

The sample holds many counts of this clonotype. This chain connects TRBV7-3 to TRBJ2-3; 10 bases agree with TRBD2. The ends lost 6 bases at V and 4 bases at J; junction bases unmatched: 7. The CDR3 totals 15 residues. Germline CDR1 SGHTA, CDR2 FQGTGA. The CDR3 is CASSSLAGAADTQYF. The CDR3 region has the DNA TGTGCCAGCAGTTCCCTAGCGGGGGCCGCAGATACGCAGTATTTT. Full variable domain (missing parts from reference TRBV7-3 and TRBJ2-3): GAGVSQTPSNKVTEKGKYVELRCDPISGHTALYWYRQSLGQGPEFLIYFQGTGAADDSGLPNDRFFAVRPEGSVSTLKIQRTERGDSAVYLCASSSLAGAADTQYFGPGTRLTVL.

This chain joins TRBV20-1 and TRBJ2-7; possible D gene TRBD1, 6 bases. CDR1 is DFQATT, CDR2 SNEGSKA, per germline (reference sequence). Deletions cut 1 base from V and 4 bases from J, with 11 bases between. The CDR3 is made up of 13 amino acids. This CDR3 reads CSARVGASYEQYV. The DNA of the CDR3 is TGCAGTGCTAGAGTGGGGGCCTCGTACGAGCAGTACGTC.

This clonotype was found a few times. J is TRBJ1-2 and V is TRBV20-1, with unresolved D. The CDR3 is 15 residues long. CDR1 and CDR2 from the germline V gene are DFQATT and SNEGSKA (reference sequence). V was shortened by 8 bases and J by 2 bases, with 21 bases between the two germline ends. This chain's CDR3 is CSTYPSEGSNYGYTF. In nucleotides, the CDR3 is TGCAGTACCTACCCAAGTGAGGGATCCAACTATGGCTACACCTTC.

This clonotype was seen ten or more times. The chain links TRBV12-5 to TRBJ2-3; 11 bases fit TRBD2. The CDR3 sequence is 24 residues long. V lost 6 bases and J lost 2; bases outside the gene matches: 31. Germline V lookup: CDR1 LGHNT, CDR2 FRNRAP. CDR3 loop: CASGIPHSRPQTSGGEPFTDTQYF. CDR3 nucleotides: TGTGCTAGTGGCATCCCCCATTCAAGACCACAAACTAGCGGGGGCGAACCCTTCACAGATACGCAGTATTTT.

V and J are TRBV5-1 and TRBJ1-4; maybe TRBD1 (5 bases). The V gene's germline CDR1 is SGHRS and CDR2 YFSETQ. The CDR3 runs to 15 residues. The V end lost 3 bases, the J end lost 4 bases, and 13 bases lay between the germline ends. This chain's CDR3 is CASSSTTAYNEKLFF. CDR3 in DNA: TGCGCCAGCAGCTCGACGACAGCCTATAATGAAAAACTGTTTTTT.

This clonotype came up a few times. The chain uses TRBV7-3 and TRBJ2-5; no clear D gene. The CDR3 is 13 residues long. Germline-derived CDR1 and CDR2 are SGHTA and FQGTGA. V was clipped by 5 bases and J by 2 bases, with 9 bases between them. The CDR3 spells CASSRQVQETQYF. The CDR3 DNA sequence: TGTGCCAGCAGCCGACAAGTGCAAGAGACCCAGTACTTC.

This clonotype was seen a handful of times. J is TRBJ1-1 and V is TRBV12-3 or TRBV12-4; D is uncertain. Between the trimmed V and J ends, which lost 5 bases and 6 bases, there was a span of 16 bases. This CDR3 comprises 14 residues. CDR3 coding DNA: TGTGCCAGCAGTCTGCCGGGAGCCCTCGCTGAAGCTTTCTTT. Protein product: CASSLPGALAEAFF.

The chain links TRBV29-1 to TRBJ2-1; D gene uncertain. Looked up from germline, CDR1 is SQVTM and CDR2 is ANQGSEA. The CDR3 has 14 amino acids. The V gene lost 6 bases and the J gene lost 0 bases, with 12 bases spanning the gap. The CDR3 DNA reads as TGCAGCGTAGTTCCAAGCTTCTCCTACAATGAGCAGTTCTTC. Amino acid sequence: CSVVPSFSYNEQFF.

This clonotype was counted at least ten times. V gene TRBV7-2 combines with J gene TRBJ2-5, with a possible D match to TRBD2 (6 bases). CDR1 and CDR2 from the germline V gene are SGHTA and FQGNSA. The V end was cut by 5 bases, the J end by 5 bases, with 18 bases between. The CDR3 contains 15 residues. CDR3 sequence reads: CASSQDGLRDETQYF. In DNA form, the CDR3 reads TGTGCCAGCAGCCAAGACGGGCTGCGGGACGAGACCCAGTACTTC.

CDR3 loop: CASSGGKAYEQYV. The CDR3 bases are TGTGCCAGCAGCGGGGGGAAGGCCTACGAGCAGTACGTC. The chain couples TRBV14 to TRBJ2-7, with D maybe TRBD2 (6 bases). From germline, CDR1 is SGHDN and CDR2 FVKESK. Trimming shortened V by 5 bases and J by 2 bases, and 10 bases separated the two germline ends. This CDR3 has 13 amino acids.

This clonotype showed up just a few times. The chain links TRBV28 to TRBJ1-1; TRBD1 is a possible D gene (5 bases). With 5 bases removed from V and 3 bases from J, the gap between germline ends came to 16 bases. Germline CDR1 is MDHEN and CDR2 is SYDVKM. CDR3 size: 15 residues. Here the CDR3 DNA reads TGTGCCAGCAGTCCACCTACAGGATTGTACACTGAAGCTTTCTTT. Its translation: CASSPPTGLYTEAFF.

At least ten counts were recorded for this clonotype. The chain employs TRBV2 and TRBJ1-5; D gene unclear. Germline loops: CDR1 SNHLY, CDR2 FYNNEI. V gave up 3 bases and J gave up 6 bases, with 9 bases separating them. This CDR3 has 13 amino acids. CDR3 sequence (DNA): TGTGCCAGCAGTGACCAGGTTATTCAGCCCCAGCATTTT. Translating it yields CASSDQVIQPQHF. The variable domain in full, with the rest retrieved from reference TRBV2 and TRBJ1-5, is EPEVTQTPSHQVTQMGQEVILRCVPISNHLYFYWYRQILGQKVEFLVSFYNNEISEKSEIFDDQFSVERPDGSNFTLKIRSTKLEDSAMYFCASSDQVIQPQHFGDGTRLSIL.

This clonotype was counted many times. This chain connects TRBV29-1 to TRBJ2-1; D is ambiguous. Trimming left V 5 bases short and J 4 bases short, with 15 bases between. Per germline, CDR1 SQVTM and CDR2 ANQGSEA. The CDR3 totals 14 residues. This chain's CDR3 is CSVLLEQHYNEQFF. CDR3 nucleotide sequence: TGCAGCGTTTTATTGGAACAGCATTACAATGAGCAGTTCTTC.

This clonotype was seen repeatedly, ten times or more. The J gene is TRBJ2-3, the V gene TRBV7-9; TRBD1 aligns across 10 bases. The CDR3 consists of 19 residues. Germline V gene lookup returns CDR1 SEHNR and CDR2 FQNEAQ (reference sequence). The V segment lost 4 bases and the J segment 0 bases; nucleotides outside the gene matches: 13. The CDR3 reads CASSSAGTGAYPSTDTQYF. CDR3 nucleotides: TGTGCCAGCAGCTCCGCCGGGACAGGGGCCTATCCTAGCACAGATACGCAGTATTTT.

The table lists this clonotype with many counts. V is TRBV20-1 and J is TRBJ2-7; 12 bases map to TRBD1. The CDR3 spans 15 residues. The ends lost 0 bases at V and 4 bases at J; junction bases unmatched: 4. Germline CDR1 is DFQATT and CDR2 is SNEGSKA (reference sequence). The CDR3 is CSARDLGQGAYEQYV. The CDR3 DNA sequence: TGCAGTGCTAGAGATTTGGGACAGGGGGCTTACGAGCAGTACGTC.

This clonotype was detected ten times or more. This sequence joins TRBV29-1 and TRBJ1-2, with D possibly matching TRBD1 (5 bases). The CDR3 totals 11 residues. The germline CDR1 and CDR2 sequences are SQVTM and ANQGSEA. With 5 bases removed from V and 10 bases from J, the gap between germline ends came to 14 bases. For the CDR3, the DNA is TGCAGCGTTTGGGTACGGGGGGACTACACCTTC. Its translation: CSVWVRGDYTF.

The rearrangement links TRBV20-1 to TRBJ2-1; 10 bases map to TRBD1. This CDR3 has 13 residues. V shed 4 bases, J shed 10 bases, and the junction held 7 bases outside the gene matches. CDR1 DFQATT and CDR2 SNEGSKA come from the germline V gene (reference sequence). The CDR3 nucleotides are TGCAGTGCTACCGGACAGGGGGTCTGGGAGCAGTTCTTC. It translates to CSATGQGVWEQFF.

This clonotype has a count of ten or more. The rearrangement links TRBV5-4 to TRBJ1-2; 7 nucleotides match TRBD1. CDR3 length: 15 residues. Trimming removed 1 base from V and 8 bases from J; junction bases left unmatched: 11. Germline CDR1 reads SGHNT; CDR2 reads YYREEE (reference sequence). The DNA of the CDR3 is TGTGCCAGCAGCTTGCTCCCGGGACAGAGAAAAGGCTACACCTTC. It translates to CASSLLPGQRKGYTF.

In this sample, this clonotype turned up many times. The chain combines TRBV6-1 with TRBJ2-2, with 15 bases aligning to TRBD2. The CDR3 has 16 amino acids. The V gene end was trimmed by 7 bases and the J gene end by 5 bases; junction bases not matched to a gene: 5. Germline-derived CDR1 and CDR2 are MNHNS and SASEGT. The chain's CDR3 is CASTGLAGGLTGELFF. In nucleotides, the CDR3 is TGTGCCAGCACTGGACTAGCGGGGGGGCTGACCGGGGAGCTGTTTTTT.

About this clonotype itself: One base away lies a much larger clone, so this may be a sequencing read error. V is TRBV7-9 and J is TRBJ1-1, with a tentative D call TRBD1 (6 bases). Trimming removed 2 bases at V and 1 base at J, with 8 bases between. CDR1 SEHNR and CDR2 FQNEAQ come from the germline V gene (reference sequence). The CDR3 is made up of 14 amino acids. The CDR3 DNA reads TGTGCCAGCAGCTTAAACAGGGAGAACACTGAAGCTTTCTTT. It is translated as CASSLNRENTEAFF.

The CDR3, as DNA: TGCAGTGCTCAAGCCGGGTCCTCCTACACCTTC. It specifies CSAQAGSSYTF. The chain has TRBV20-1 and TRBJ1-2, with unresolved D. Germline CDR1 and CDR2: DFQATT and SNEGSKA (reference sequence). The CDR3 has 11 residues. The V end lost 5 bases, the J end lost 10 bases, and 14 bases lay between the germline ends.

This chain links TRBV7-9 with TRBJ1-1; no reliable D call. CDR1 is SEHNR and CDR2 is FQNEAQ in the germline V gene (reference sequence). The CDR3 loop spans 14 amino acids. V lost 4 bases and J lost 1, with 10 bases in between. CDR3: CASSSPQRNTEAFF. Written as DNA, the CDR3 is TGTGCCAGCAGCTCCCCCCAAAGGAACACTGAAGCTTTCTTT.